The 28 T cell receptor beta chains given below trace back to one sample, sequenced in a study of cytomegalovirus exposure and HLA in healthy donors (dated by TCRdb to about 2017). The library was built by means of the immunoSEQ multiplex PCR assay. For the multiplex PCR, a mixture combining 60 forward primers for TCR Vbeta segments and 13 reverse primers for TCR Jbeta segments was used. TCRdb provides this immuneACCESS table in a form limited to in-frame rearrangements. Some clones are lacking; in checked studies, under half of them reflect an unresolved V gene, and why the rest are absent is not known. For this sample there are around 100,000 clones; roughly 82% appear just once. The top ten constitute about 9.4% of the sample. The material sequenced was PBMCs. The origin of the receptors is a middle-aged man in good health and CMV-seronegative.

The CDR3 is CASSSRGLDTGELFF. CDR3 nucleotides: TGTGCCAGCAGCTCCAGGGGGTTGGACACCGGGGAGCTGTTTTTT. The chain employs TRBV7-2 and TRBJ2-2, with 7 bases fitting TRBD1. With 4 bases clipped from V and 3 bases from J, the junction kept 5 bases outside the gene matches. Germline V gives CDR1 SGHTA, CDR2 FQGNSA. The CDR3 contains 15 residues.

This clone was seen a handful of times. The CDR3 loop is CASRDWTGNSPLHF. The CDR3 region has the DNA TGTGCCAGTAGGGATTGGACGGGAAATTCACCCCTCCACTTT. The rearrangement uses TRBV19 and TRBJ1-6; D not resolved. In germline, CDR1 is LNHDA, CDR2 SQIVND (reference sequence). Trimming took off 6 bases at V and 7 bases at J, with 13 bases between the two ends. This CDR3 spans 14 amino acids.

The V and J genes are TRBV5-6 and TRBJ2-5; TRBD1 matches 12 bases. Losses at the gene ends were 1 base for V and 6 bases for J; bases not matched to a gene: 7. The CDR3 length is 16 residues. Germline V gives CDR1 SGHDT, CDR2 YYEEEE. The CDR3 DNA is TGTGCCAGCAGCTTGCTGGGACAGGGGGCTACCAAGACCCAGTACTTC. It encodes CASSLLGQGATKTQYF.

The V call is TRBV15, the J call TRBJ2-7, with TRBD1 as a possible D gene (5 bases). CDR1 is LNHNV and CDR2 is YYDKDF in the germline V gene (reference sequence). V was shortened by 3 bases and J by 3 bases, with 12 bases between the two germline ends. The CDR3 has 14 amino acids. CDR3 amino acids: CATSRIRESYEQYF. The CDR3 nucleotides read TGTGCCACCAGCAGGATCAGGGAAAGCTACGAGCAGTACTTC.

The V call is TRBV19, the J call TRBJ1-5; tentative D call: TRBD1 (6 bases). CDR3 length equals 12 residues. Trimming took off 6 bases at V and 5 bases at J, with 8 bases between the two ends. Germline V gene lookup returns CDR1 LNHDA and CDR2 SQIVND (reference sequence). The CDR3 loop reads CASRPGDQPQHF. The CDR3, as DNA: TGTGCCAGTAGGCCAGGGGATCAGCCCCAGCATTTT.

This clone was counted a few times. This rearrangement joins TRBV11-2 to TRBJ2-7; D not resolved. V was cut by 6 bases and J by 4 bases, with 19 bases left in between. CDR1 is SGHAT and CDR2 is FQNNGV in the germline V gene. This CDR3 spans 15 amino acids. The CDR3 DNA sequence: TGTGCCAGCAGATATTCCGGTACACCTAGTTACGAGCAGTACTTC. Encoded protein: CASRYSGTPSYEQYF.

This chain links TRBV7-6 with TRBJ1-5; D is uncertain. Trimming left V 1 base short and J 4 bases short, with 14 bases between. The germline V gene has CDR1 SGHVS and CDR2 FNYEAQ. This CDR3 is built from 16 residues. CDR3 sequence: CASSLEPGARNQPQHF. For the CDR3, the DNA is TGTGCCAGCAGCTTAGAACCGGGAGCGAGGAATCAGCCCCAGCATTTT.

The rearrangement uses TRBV21-1 and TRBJ2-7; TRBD1 is the table's D call and was not checked against the DNA. TRBV21-1 is noted as a pseudogene. This CDR3 comprises 15 residues. This CDR3 is CASSYRDRGPYEQYF. CDR3 DNA sequence: TGTGCCAGCAGCTACCGGGACAGGGGGCCCTACGAGCAGTACTTC.

CDR3 loop: CASSVGLANTGELFF. CDR3 nucleotide sequence: TGCGCCAGCAGCGTGGGACTAGCGAACACCGGGGAGCTGTTTTTT. This chain links TRBV5-1 with TRBJ2-2; 8 bases fit TRBD2. The length of the CDR3 is 15 residues. The V and J ends lost 4 bases and 0 bases, in that order; junction bases with no gene match: 2. CDR1 is SGHRS, CDR2 YFSETQ, per germline.

The chain employs TRBV4-2 and TRBJ1-1; a possible D gene is TRBD1 (5 bases). Between the trimmed V and J ends, which lost 2 bases and 1 base, there was a span of 14 bases. The CDR3 covers 16 residues. Germline CDR1 and CDR2: LGHNA and YNFKEQ. This CDR3 is CASSQPGGGWNTEAFF. In DNA, the CDR3 is TGTGCCAGCAGCCAACCCGGGGGGGGGTGGAACACTGAAGCTTTCTTT.

The chain carries TRBV4-1 and TRBJ2-5, with D possibly TRBD2 on 6 matching bases. The DNA end lines up better with TRBJ2-7; the J call may be wrong. The CDR3 runs 14 residues. Per the germline V gene, CDR1 is MGHRA and CDR2 is YSYEKL. The CDR3 sequence is CASSLRDGSYEQYF. CDR3 DNA sequence: TGCGCCAGCAGCCTGCGGGACGGGTCCTACGAGCAGTACTTC.

The chain is built from TRBV11-2 and TRBJ2-2, with D tentatively TRBD1 (5 bases). Trimming left V 6 bases short and J 3 bases short, with 14 bases between. The CDR3 covers 15 residues. Germline values: CDR1 SGHAT, CDR2 FQNNGV. CDR3 amino acids: CASRRVKGHTGELFF. The CDR3 DNA reads as TGTGCCAGCAGGAGAGTGAAGGGGCACACCGGGGAGCTGTTTTTT.

The V call is TRBV27, the J call TRBJ1-4, with TRBD1 identical over 7 bases. CDR3 size: 14 residues. V lost 4 bases, J lost 8 bases, and 7 bases stayed unmatched. Looked up from germline, CDR1 is MNHEY and CDR2 is SMNVEV (reference sequence). CDR3 nucleotide sequence: TGTGCCAGCAGTTCGACAGGGAGACGCGAAAAACTGTTTTTT. Amino acid sequence: CASSSTGRREKLFF.

The chain links TRBV19 to TRBJ1-5, with a possible D match to TRBD1 (5 bases). The CDR3 runs to 14 residues. V lost 0 bases and J 6 bases, leaving 9 bases between the germline ends. Germline lookup yields CDR1 LNHDA and CDR2 SQIVND (reference sequence). This CDR3 is CASSIDRVGQPQHF. In nucleotides, the CDR3 is TGTGCCAGTAGTATAGACAGGGTCGGTCAGCCCCAGCATTTT.

The V and J genes are TRBV2 and TRBJ2-3; D may be TRBD2 (6 bases). This CDR3 has 14 amino acids. CDR1 and CDR2 (germline): SNHLY, FYNNEI. The V end lost 7 bases, the J end lost 0 bases, and 11 bases lay between the germline ends. CDR3 nucleotide sequence: TGTGCCAGCAAAGGAGGGGTAAGCACAGATACGCAGTATTTT. It translates to CASKGGVSTDTQYF.

The CDR3 here is CASSPTGQGGYTF. The CDR3 nucleotides read TGTGCCAGCAGTCCTACAGGGCAGGGTGGCTACACCTTC. The chain carries TRBV28 and TRBJ1-2; possibly TRBD1 for D (6 bases). CDR3 length: 13 amino acids. The germline V and J ends were trimmed by 5 bases and 7 bases, with 14 bases remaining between them. Germline V gene lookup returns CDR1 MDHEN and CDR2 SYDVKM.

The chain employs TRBV14 and TRBJ2-1; D not resolved. V was pared by 2 bases and J by 1 base, with 6 bases between. The CDR3 covers 14 residues. CDR1 is SGHDN and CDR2 is FVKESK in the germline V gene. In DNA, the CDR3 is TGTGCCAGCAGCCAACTAGTATCCTACAATGAGCAGTTCTTC. The encoded protein is CASSQLVSYNEQFF. The whole variable domain, filled in from reference TRBV14 and TRBJ2-1, reads EAGVTQFPSHSVIEKGQTVTLRCDPISGHDNLYWYRRVMGKEIKFLLHFVKESKQDESGMPNNRFLAERTGGTYSTLKVQPAELEDSGVYFCASSQLVSYNEQFFGPGTRLTVL.

The V gene is TRBV9, the J gene TRBJ1-2, with 10 nucleotides matching TRBD1. Germline V gives CDR1 SGDLS, CDR2 YYNGEE. Trimming took 4 bases from V and 4 from J; bases not matched to a gene: 10. The CDR3 runs 16 residues. The CDR3: CASSLIGTGETYGYTF. The DNA for the CDR3 is TGTGCCAGCAGCTTAATAGGGACAGGGGAGACCTATGGCTACACCTTC.

V is TRBV5-4 and J is TRBJ1-4, with TRBD1 matching 9 bases. The germline V gene has CDR1 SGHNT and CDR2 YYREEE (reference sequence). The junction had 4 bases not matched to a gene; V was cut back by 2 bases and J by 8 bases. The CDR3 is 14 residues long. CDR3 in amino acids: CASSLQGAGEKLFF. CDR3 DNA sequence: TGTGCCAGCAGCTTACAGGGGGCCGGAGAAAAACTGTTTTTT. Full variable domain (missing parts from reference TRBV5-4 and TRBJ1-4): ETGVTQSPTHLIKTRGQQVTLRCSSQSGHNTVSWYQQALGQGPQFIFQYYREEENGRGNFPPRFSGLQFPNYSSELNVNALELDDSALYLCASSLQGAGEKLFFGSGTQLSVL.

This chain uses TRBV18 with TRBJ2-7; D possibly corresponds to TRBD2 (5 bases). This CDR3 has 19 residues. Trimming took 2 bases from V and 3 from J, leaving 26 bases between them. In germline, CDR1 is KGHSH, CDR2 LQKENI. Here the CDR3 DNA reads TGTGCCAGCTCACCAACCCGGGCAGGACCTGAGGGAAAAAACTACGAGCAGTACTTC. This translates into CASSPTRAGPEGKNYEQYF.

The chain's CDR3 is CASSLPQSWQVSTEKLFF. As DNA, the CDR3 is TGTGCCAGCAGTTTACCTCAGTCGTGGCAGGTGTCTACTGAAAAACTGTTTTTT. The chain carries TRBV28 and TRBJ1-4; D not certain. V was cut by 2 bases and J by 7 bases, with 23 bases left in between. Germline V gene lookup returns CDR1 MDHEN and CDR2 SYDVKM. The CDR3 has 18 amino acids.

This clone has a handful of counts. The J gene is TRBJ1-5, the V gene TRBV19; D may be TRBD1 (6 bases). CDR1 and CDR2 from the germline V gene are LNHDA and SQIVND (reference sequence). The CDR3 sequence is 15 residues long. Trimming shortened V by 0 bases and J by 5 bases, and 11 bases separated the two germline ends. The CDR3 DNA reads as TGTGCCAGTAGTATAGAACGACAGGCCTATCAGCCCCAGCATTTT. It encodes CASSIERQAYQPQHF.

The gene calls are TRBV11-2 and TRBJ1-2, with TRBD1 identical over 7 bases. This CDR3 is 13 amino acids long. V dropped 6 bases and J dropped 8; count of bases not matched to a gene: 9. Per germline, CDR1 SGHAT and CDR2 FQNNGV. DNA for the CDR3: TGTGCCAGCAGTCCGGACAGGATGAGGGGCTACACCTTC. It encodes CASSPDRMRGYTF.

The J gene is TRBJ2-3, the V gene TRBV6-1; 11 nucleotides align to TRBD2. This CDR3 is built from 17 residues. Germline CDR1 is MNHNS and CDR2 is SASEGT. J was trimmed by 4 bases and V by 0 bases; bases with no gene match: 6. The CDR3: CASSEALTSGGSDTQYF. CDR3 DNA: TGTGCCAGCAGTGAAGCGCTAACTAGCGGGGGCTCAGATACGCAGTATTTT.

This clone came up a few times. The rearrangement uses TRBV15 and TRBJ2-3; 11 bases agree with TRBD1. The J segment lost 8 bases and the V segment lost 1 base, leaving 8 bases of the junction unmatched. There are 16 residues in the CDR3. Germline loops: CDR1 LNHNV, CDR2 YYDKDF (reference sequence). CDR3: CATSRARTGGAGTQYF. The CDR3 coding sequence is TGTGCCACCAGCAGAGCTAGGACAGGGGGCGCCGGTACGCAGTATTTT.

This rearrangement joins TRBV6-1 to TRBJ2-7, with TRBD1 matching 11 bases. Germline lookup yields CDR1 MNHNS and CDR2 SASEGT. With 0 bases clipped from V and 3 bases from J, the junction kept 4 bases outside the gene matches. The CDR3 spans 16 residues. The CDR3: CASSEAWGTGGYEQYF. The CDR3 coding sequence is TGTGCCAGCAGTGAAGCGTGGGGGACAGGGGGCTACGAGCAGTACTTC.

This rearrangement joins TRBV10-3 to TRBJ2-7; 9 bases agree with TRBD1. Germline V gene sequence: CDR1 ENHRY, CDR2 SYGVKD. The J segment lost 7 bases and the V segment lost 6 bases, leaving 10 bases of the junction unmatched. There are 14 residues in the CDR3. In DNA form, the CDR3 reads TGTGCCATCAGCGCGGGACAGGGAATTGAGGAGCAGTACTTC. Amino acid sequence: CAISAGQGIEEQYF.

V gene TRBV10-3 combines with J gene TRBJ1-1; 7 bases are shared with TRBD1. CDR1 is ENHRY and CDR2 is SYGVKD in the germline V gene. J gave up 1 base and V 5 bases, and 4 bases lay outside the gene matches. The CDR3 runs 14 residues. The chain's CDR3 is CAISPGTANTEAFF. CDR3 in DNA: TGTGCCATCAGTCCCGGGACAGCGAACACTGAAGCTTTCTTT.